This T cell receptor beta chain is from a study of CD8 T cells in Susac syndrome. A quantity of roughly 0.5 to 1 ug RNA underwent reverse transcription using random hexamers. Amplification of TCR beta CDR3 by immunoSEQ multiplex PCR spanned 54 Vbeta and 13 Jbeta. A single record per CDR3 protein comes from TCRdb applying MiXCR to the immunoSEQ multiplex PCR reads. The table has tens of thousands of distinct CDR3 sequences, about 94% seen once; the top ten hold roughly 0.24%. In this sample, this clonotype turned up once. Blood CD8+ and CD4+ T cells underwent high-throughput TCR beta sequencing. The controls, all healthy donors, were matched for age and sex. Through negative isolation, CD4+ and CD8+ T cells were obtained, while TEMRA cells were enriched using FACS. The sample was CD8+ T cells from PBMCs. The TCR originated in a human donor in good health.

Here the CDR3 reads CSASTRAGANVLTF. The CDR3 region has the DNA TGCAGTGCTAGTACCAGGGCTGGGGCCAACGTCCTGACTTTC. This chain links TRBV20-1 with TRBJ2-6, with D perhaps matching TRBD1 (5 bases). This CDR3 has 14 residues. V was trimmed by 3 bases and J by 2 bases, leaving 8 bases between them. Per germline, CDR1 DFQATT and CDR2 SNEGSKA (reference sequence).